This passage covers 31 T cell receptor beta chains from one sample sequenced in a study of shared clonotypes between healthy human individuals. Repertoires were generated with immunoSEQ multiplex PCR, while TCRdb's copy carries only in-frame clones and drops some. The sample has 1.6 million or so clones, roughly 96% seen once. Sequenced sample: naive CD4+ T cells sorted from blood. Subset meaning: CD45RA+ positively selected. The origin of the receptors is a man between 25 and 39 years old in good health.

J is TRBJ2-2 and V is TRBV4-3; tentative D call: TRBD2 (6 bases). The CDR3 has 16 residues. V lost 0 bases, J lost 3 bases, and 11 bases lay in between. Germline V lookup: CDR1 LGHNA, CDR2 YSLEER. The CDR3 bases are TGCGCCAGCAGCCAAGATTGGAGGGAATACACCGGGGAGCTGTTTTTT. Translating it yields CASSQDWREYTGELFF.

This clone was seen a few times. The chain combines TRBV18 with TRBJ1-1; D gene uncertain. There are 15 residues in the CDR3. Trimming left V 3 bases short and J 8 bases short, with 19 bases between. Germline-derived CDR1 and CDR2 are KGHSH and LQKENI. CDR3 residues: CASSPVVRDAPEAFF. The DNA for the CDR3 is TGTGCCAGCTCACCGGTTGTGAGGGATGCCCCGGAAGCTTTCTTT.

This chain links TRBV14 with TRBJ1-3; D is undetermined. Germline lookup yields CDR1 SGHDN and CDR2 FVKESK. This CDR3 is built from 17 residues. V gave up 2 bases and J gave up 0 bases, with 14 bases separating them. The CDR3 reads CASSQRVGRSSGNTIYF. The CDR3 DNA reads as TGTGCCAGCAGCCAACGGGTCGGACGGAGCTCTGGAAACACCATATATTTT.

In this sample, this clone turned up once. The chain employs TRBV18 and TRBJ2-1; 7 positions match TRBD2. CDR1 is KGHSH and CDR2 is LQKENI in the germline V gene. The CDR3 sequence is 12 residues long. With 3 bases clipped from V and 15 bases from J, the junction kept 8 bases outside the gene matches. As DNA, the CDR3 is TGTGCCAGCTCACCCGGCGGGAGCGATCCGTTCTTC. This sequence encodes CASSPGGSDPFF.

The genes are TRBV27 and TRBJ2-3, with 9 bases identical to TRBD2. The V and J ends lost 3 bases and 4 bases, in that order; junction bases with no gene match: 5. The CDR3 runs 15 residues. Germline loops: CDR1 MNHEY, CDR2 SMNVEV (reference sequence). For the CDR3, the DNA is TGTGCCAGCAGTTTTTGGCGGGAGGGCCCAGATACGCAGTATTTT. Translating gives CASSFWREGPDTQYF.

The CDR3 sequence is CASSPGRVNTEAFF. CDR3 nucleotide sequence: TGTGCCAGCAGCCCTGGGAGAGTGAACACTGAAGCTTTCTTT. This chain links TRBV7-8 with TRBJ1-1; no definite D call. Deletions cut 5 bases from V and 0 bases from J, with 10 bases between. From germline, CDR1 is SGHVS and CDR2 FQNEAQ. There are 14 residues in the CDR3.

The chain combines TRBV4-2 with TRBJ2-5; D is perhaps TRBD1 (5 bases). V was cut by 3 bases and J by 2 bases, with 10 bases left in between. The CDR3 spans 14 residues. Looked up from germline, CDR1 is LGHNA and CDR2 is YNFKEQ. The CDR3 sequence is CASSQPNRQETQYF. The CDR3 nucleotides read TGTGCCAGCAGCCAGCCGAACAGGCAAGAGACCCAGTACTTC.

CDR3: CASSLAGPPGQGFHSYEQYF. The CDR3 DNA reads TGCGCCAGCAGCTTGGCCGGACCCCCGGGACAGGGGTTCCACAGCTACGAGCAGTACTTC. The chain has TRBV5-1 and TRBJ2-7, with 10 bases fitting TRBD1. This CDR3 region has 20 residues. Per the germline V gene, CDR1 is SGHRS and CDR2 is YFSETQ. J was trimmed by 3 bases and V by 0 bases; bases with no gene match: 18.

The chain is built from TRBV29-1 and TRBJ1-1, with D perhaps matching TRBD1 (5 bases). The germline V gene has CDR1 SQVTM and CDR2 ANQGSEA. The CDR3 sequence is 14 residues long. The V end lost 1 base, the J end lost 0 bases, and 9 bases lay between the germline ends. CDR3 bases: TGCAGCGTTGAAGTACCGGGGGTGAACACTGAAGCTTTCTTT. Its translation is CSVEVPGVNTEAFF.

This chain uses TRBV9 with TRBJ2-7; TRBD2 matches at 11 bases. The germline gives CDR1 SGDLS, CDR2 YYNGEE. The V and J ends lost 0 bases and 4 bases, in that order; junction bases with no gene match: 24. The CDR3 spans 22 residues. The CDR3 protein is CASSVVGPYLIAGGRWKYEQYF. CDR3 DNA sequence: TGTGCCAGCAGCGTAGTGGGTCCCTATCTGATAGCGGGAGGGAGATGGAAGTACGAGCAGTACTTC.

This clone was picked up one time. This chain uses TRBV5-1 with TRBJ2-2; D is possibly TRBD1 (6 bases). The CDR3 length is 17 residues. Germline assignment: CDR1 SGHRS and CDR2 YFSETQ. V gave up 4 bases and J gave up 3 bases, with 19 bases separating them. CDR3 DNA: TGCGCCAGCAGCCCCCCCCCAGGGGAATTGGACACCGGGGAGCTGTTTTTT. Translation gives CASSPPPGELDTGELFF.

The rearrangement links TRBV2 to TRBJ1-5; unclear D gene. Germline-derived CDR1 and CDR2 are SNHLY and FYNNEI. CDR3 size: 15 residues. The V gene lost 6 bases and the J gene lost 0 bases, with 12 bases spanning the gap. The CDR3, as DNA: TGTGCCAGCAGCGTCATACATCATAGCAATCAGCCCCAGCATTTT. Protein product: CASSVIHHSNQPQHF.

The chain is built from TRBV5-6 and TRBJ2-3; possibly TRBD2 for D (5 bases). The ends were cut back, 4 bases at V and 4 bases at J, with 13 bases in the middle. Per the germline V gene, CDR1 is SGHDT and CDR2 is YYEEEE. The CDR3 totals 14 residues. The CDR3 protein is CASSGLGAADTQYF. In DNA, the CDR3 is TGTGCCAGCAGCGGACTTGGCGCGGCAGATACGCAGTATTTT. The full variable domain, its missing parts supplied by reference TRBV5-6 and TRBJ2-3, is DAGVTQSPTHLIKTRGQQVTLRCSPKSGHDTVSWYQQALGQGPQFIFQYYEEEERQRGNFPDRFSGHQFPNYSSELNVNALLLGDSALYLCASSGLGAADTQYFGPGTRLTVL.

V gene TRBV6-5 combines with J gene TRBJ2-7; D gene unclear. The V and J ends lost 4 bases and 4 bases respectively, with 11 bases between them. CDR1 is MNHEY, CDR2 SVGAGI, per germline. The CDR3 spans 13 residues. CDR3 sequence: CASSLGTDYEQYF. In DNA, the CDR3 is TGTGCCAGCAGTTTGGGCACCGATTACGAGCAGTACTTC.

This chain joins TRBV5-4 and TRBJ2-7; D may be TRBD1 (6 bases). Germline loops: CDR1 SGHNT, CDR2 YYREEE (reference sequence). The V gene lost 3 bases and the J gene lost 2 bases, with 9 bases spanning the gap. The CDR3 has 13 residues. Here the CDR3 DNA reads TGTGCCAGCAGCTATTGGACAGCCTACGAGCAGTACTTC. Protein sequence: CASSYWTAYEQYF.

J is TRBJ2-1 and V is TRBV14, with 9 bases that match TRBD2. Per germline, CDR1 SGHDN and CDR2 FVKESK. The CDR3 extends over 16 amino acids. Germline trimming cut 3 bases from V and 2 bases from J; bases unmatched to any gene: 5. In DNA, the CDR3 is TGTGCCAGCAGCCAGGGTAGCGGGAGTGCCTACAATGAGCAGTTCTTC. Its translation: CASSQGSGSAYNEQFF.

The chain joins TRBV6-5 to TRBJ1-1; possible D gene TRBD1, 6 bases. The CDR3 is made up of 14 amino acids. Germline-derived CDR1 and CDR2 are MNHEY and SVGAGI. Trimming stripped 5 bases from V and 11 bases from J, with 21 bases between. The CDR3 coding sequence is TGTGCCAGCAGTGTAAGGGGGACCGAAGGGATGGCTTTCTTT. Translation gives CASSVRGTEGMAFF.

DNA for the CDR3: TGTGCCAGCAGCGTAGCTAGCGAGACGAATGAGCAGTTCTTC. Translation gives CASSVASETNEQFF. The chain uses TRBV9 and TRBJ2-1; perhaps TRBD2 as D (6 bases). Germline assignment: CDR1 SGDLS and CDR2 YYNGEE. The CDR3 is 14 residues long. V dropped 0 bases and J dropped 7 bases, with 11 bases sitting between them.

The chain is built from TRBV12-5 and TRBJ1-1; the match to TRBD1 covers 10 bases. The germline V gene encodes CDR1 LGHNT and CDR2 FRNRAP. Germline trimming cut 7 bases from V and 4 bases from J; bases unmatched to any gene: 3. This CDR3 is 13 amino acids long. The CDR3 DNA is TGTGCTAGTGATCGGACAGGGGGCACTGAAGCTTTCTTT. Translating it yields CASDRTGGTEAFF.

This clone occurred once. The chain links TRBV2 to TRBJ2-7; D remains ambiguous. Germline V gene sequence: CDR1 SNHLY, CDR2 FYNNEI. This CDR3 has 11 residues. Trimming cost V 6 bases and J 4 bases, with 7 bases left between them. CDR3 in amino acids: CASRSQYEQYF. The CDR3 bases are TGTGCCAGCAGGAGTCAGTACGAGCAGTACTTC.

This clone was counted once. The chain employs TRBV7-8 and TRBJ2-7; D may be TRBD2 (5 bases). The CDR3 length is 13 residues. The V end lost 3 bases, the J end lost 2 bases, and 8 bases lay between the germline ends. Germline V lookup: CDR1 SGHVS, CDR2 FQNEAQ. CDR3 sequence reads: CASSFSGAYEQYF. The CDR3, as DNA: TGTGCCAGCAGCTTTTCCGGGGCCTACGAGCAGTACTTC.

Notes on this clone: Other DNA sequences in this specimen translate into the identical CDR3. This chain's CDR3 is CASSLSHSNQPQHF. CDR3 bases: TGTGCCAGCAGTTTATCACATAGCAATCAGCCCCAGCATTTT. The rearrangement uses TRBV28 and TRBJ1-5; no definite D call. Germline assignment: CDR1 MDHEN and CDR2 SYDVKM. This CDR3 is built from 14 residues. Trimming cost V 1 base and J 0 bases, with 4 bases left between them.

Only one count was recorded for this clone. The germline gene is not matched at one end of the junction; a read error may be the cause. The genes are TRBV19 and TRBJ1-5, with 10 bases aligning to TRBD1. CDR1 and CDR2 (germline): LNHDA, SQIVND (reference sequence). The CDR3 is 14 amino acids. CDR3 loop: CASSLDRGLQPQHF. The CDR3 DNA reads as TGTGCCAGTAGTTTAGACAGGGGGCTACAGCCCCAGCATTTT.

Concerning this clone: The sample has other DNA sequences that encode this CDR3 too. In nucleotides, the CDR3 is TGTGCCAGCAGCCTCCAAGAGACCCAGTACTTC. Residues: CASSLQETQYF. V is TRBV6-5 and J is TRBJ2-5, with D unclear. The ends were cut back, 6 bases at V and 1 base at J, with 3 bases in the middle. Germline-derived CDR1 and CDR2 are MNHEY and SVGAGI. The CDR3 consists of 11 residues.

The chain links TRBV19 to TRBJ2-2; 10 bases match TRBD1. CDR3 length equals 15 residues. After removal of 9 bases from V and 5 bases from J, the junction contained 9 bases not matched to a gene. The V gene's germline CDR1 is LNHDA and CDR2 SQIVND (reference sequence). The CDR3 bases are TGTGCCAGCCAACCAAGGACAGGGGGGACCGGGGAGCTGTTTTTT. This translates into CASQPRTGGTGELFF.

The chain has TRBV6-1 and TRBJ2-1, with no clear D. This CDR3 is 14 amino acids long. Trimming removed 4 bases at V and 3 bases at J, with 10 bases between. Germline CDR1 and CDR2: MNHNS and SASEGT. CDR3 region: CASSALYHYNEQFF. The DNA of the CDR3 is TGTGCCAGCAGTGCCCTGTACCACTACAATGAGCAGTTCTTC.

A remark on this clone: The sample has other DNA sequences that encode this CDR3 too. This CDR3 is CASSLGLAGAYEQYF. The CDR3, as DNA: TGTGCCAGCAGCCTAGGACTAGCGGGAGCCTACGAGCAGTACTTC. This chain links TRBV11-2 with TRBJ2-7, with TRBD2 matching 13 bases. Trimming took 5 bases from V and 2 from J; bases not matched to a gene: 3. Looked up from germline, CDR1 is SGHAT and CDR2 is FQNNGV. This CDR3 spans 15 amino acids.

The chain combines TRBV28 with TRBJ1-2; TRBD1 matches at 10 bases. CDR1 MDHEN and CDR2 SYDVKM come from the germline V gene. CDR3 size: 15 residues. With V trimmed by 5 bases and J by 2 bases, 5 bases remained unmatched. Written as DNA, the CDR3 is TGTGCCAGCAGTACTCCGGGACAGGGGAACTATGGCTACACCTTC. The encoded protein is CASSTPGQGNYGYTF.

V and J are TRBV30 and TRBJ2-1; a weak D match, TRBD2 (5 bases). CDR3 length: 13 residues. The germline V and J ends were trimmed by 5 bases and 12 bases, with 20 bases remaining between them. The germline CDR1 and CDR2 sequences are GTSNPN and SVGIG (reference sequence). For the CDR3, the DNA is TGTGCCTGGGAGGGTGGGATAGGGCTGATGCAGTTCTTC. It yields the protein CAWEGGIGLMQFF.

V usage is TRBV5-1 and J usage is TRBJ2-7, with TRBD1 identical over 9 bases. Germline V lookup: CDR1 SGHRS, CDR2 YFSETQ. The CDR3 runs 15 residues. The V and J ends lost 4 bases and 4 bases, in that order; junction bases with no gene match: 9. DNA for the CDR3: TGCGCCAGCAGCCCACCGGGACAGGGCTGGTACGAGCAGTACTTC. This translates into CASSPPGQGWYEQYF.

This chain links TRBV28 with TRBJ2-6; D possibly uses TRBD1 or TRBD2 (5 bases each). The V and J ends lost 2 bases and 1 base respectively, with 12 bases between them. The CDR3 contains 17 residues. CDR1 is MDHEN, CDR2 SYDVKM, per germline. The CDR3 coding sequence is TGTGCCAGCAGTTTAGAGGGGAGATCGTCTGGGGCCAACGTCCTGACTTTC. Translating it yields CASSLEGRSSGANVLTF.